The rows below give T cell receptor beta chains drawn from one sample of a study of glioma-infiltrating T cells. TCRdb redid the calling of the multiplex PCR reads with MiXCR, one entry per CDR3 protein. The repertoire has more than 300,000 distinct CDR3 sequences, about two fifths of them found once; the top ten carry approximately 12%. Sequences were obtained from glioma tissue, nonneoplastic brain tissue, or PBMCs (not recorded which). Receptors originate from a human donor with low-grade glioma or glioblastoma, undergoing nonglioma brain surgery, or in good health (not recorded which). CDR3s include the opening cysteine and the closing phenylalanine or tryptophan.

>TRBJ1-2|TRBV28
CASSPGQAHYGYTF
>TRBJ2-4|TRBV6-2/TRBV6-3
CASSYRSRGGNIQYF
>TRBJ2-5|TRBV3-1
CASSLRLSGKETQYF
>TRBJ2-1|TRBV6-1
CVSSLSPLAGEGYNEQFF
>TRBJ2-7|TRBV27
CASSLIGFDSYEQYF
>TRBJ2-3|TRBV10-3
CAIRPKDRTPDTQYF
>TRBJ2-1|TRBV27
CASSFLGAGGPTYNEQFF
>TRBJ1-5|TRBV24-1
CATSGQGEWGSNQPQHF
>TRBJ2-7|TRBV4-1
CASSQVPPGPNEQYF
>NA|TRBV6-1
CAISTGYQYEQYF
>TRBJ2-5|TRBV6-2/TRBV6-3
CASSYILAGGPRLETQYF
>TRBJ1-1|TRBV27
CASSATPDANTEALF
>TRBJ2-1|TRBV6-2/TRBV6-3
CASSRTSGYNEQFF
>TRBJ2-7|TRBV19
CASSAGHTYEQYF
>TRBJ1-1|TRBV27
CAGSPFMRVGTEAFF
>TRBJ2-1|TRBV7-3
CASSLIGGRAPEQFF
>TRBJ2-7|TRBV20-1
CSARAHRDQNTYEQYF